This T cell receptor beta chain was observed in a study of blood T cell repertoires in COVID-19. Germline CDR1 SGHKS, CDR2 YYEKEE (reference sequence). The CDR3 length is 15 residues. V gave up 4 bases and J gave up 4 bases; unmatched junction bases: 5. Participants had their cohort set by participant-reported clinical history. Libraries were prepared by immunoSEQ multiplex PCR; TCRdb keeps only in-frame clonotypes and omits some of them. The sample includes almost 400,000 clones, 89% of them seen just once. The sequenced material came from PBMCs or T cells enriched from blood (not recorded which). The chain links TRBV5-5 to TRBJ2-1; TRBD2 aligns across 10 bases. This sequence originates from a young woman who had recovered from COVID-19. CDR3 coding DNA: TGTGCCAGCAGCCTAGCGGGGGCGGGGTACAATGAGCAGTTCTTC. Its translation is CASSLAGAGYNEQFF.